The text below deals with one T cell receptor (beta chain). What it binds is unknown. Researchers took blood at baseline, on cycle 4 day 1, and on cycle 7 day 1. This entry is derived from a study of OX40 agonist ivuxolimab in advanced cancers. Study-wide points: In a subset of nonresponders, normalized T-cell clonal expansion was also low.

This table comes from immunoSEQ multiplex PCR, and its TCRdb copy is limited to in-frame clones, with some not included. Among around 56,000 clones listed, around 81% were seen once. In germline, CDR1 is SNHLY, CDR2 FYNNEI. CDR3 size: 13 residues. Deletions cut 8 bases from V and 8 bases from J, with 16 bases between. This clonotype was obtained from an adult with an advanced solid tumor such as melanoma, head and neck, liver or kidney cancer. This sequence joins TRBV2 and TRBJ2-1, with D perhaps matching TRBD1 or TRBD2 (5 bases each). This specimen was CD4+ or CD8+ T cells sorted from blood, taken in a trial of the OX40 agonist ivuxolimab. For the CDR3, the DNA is TGTGCCAGCGGCCGGGACCTGGGGGATGAGCAGTTCTTC. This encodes CASGRDLGDEQFF. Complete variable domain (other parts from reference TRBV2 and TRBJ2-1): EPEVTQTPSHQVTQMGQEVILRCVPISNHLYFYWYRQILGQKVEFLVSFYNNEISEKSEIFDDQFSVERPDGSNFTLKIRSTKLEDSAMYFCASGRDLGDEQFFGPGTRLTVL.